These 5 T cell receptor beta chains share one sample of origin, sequenced in a study of T-cell memory formation after mild COVID-19. Each CDR3 protein is one row after TCRdb ran MiXCR on the 5' RACE reads. The sample shows hundreds of thousands of distinct CDR3 sequences, roughly 18% of them seen only once. Sample: PBMCs or a T cell subset sorted from them (not recorded which). Every receptor here comes from an adult woman who had mild COVID-19 (a few samples of this study predate the infection). Cell type and time point are not known.

This clonotype has more than one count but fewer than ten. The J gene is TRBJ2-3, the V gene TRBV5-1, with D hard to call. V was trimmed by 4 bases and J by 0 bases, leaving 9 bases between them. CDR3 size: 14 residues. CDR1 SGHRS and CDR2 YFSETQ come from the germline V gene. The CDR3 reads CASSGTYSTDTQYF. In nucleotides, the CDR3 is TGCGCCAGCAGCGGAACGTATAGCACAGATACGCAGTATTTT.

For the CDR3, the DNA is TGCGCCAGCAGCTACGGACTAGCGGAAGAAGAGACCCAGTACTTC. Translation gives CASSYGLAEEETQYF. The rearrangement links TRBV5-1 to TRBJ2-5, with 10 bases lining up with TRBD2. CDR1 is SGHRS, CDR2 YFSETQ, per germline. CDR3 size: 15 residues. After removal of 3 bases from V and 3 bases from J, the junction contained 5 bases not matched to a gene.

The V call is TRBV20-1, the J call TRBJ1-1; D is uncertain. V gave up 0 bases and J gave up 1 base, with 9 bases separating them. The germline CDR1 and CDR2 sequences are DFQATT and SNEGSKA (reference sequence). The CDR3 loop spans 14 amino acids. The CDR3 coding sequence is TGCAGTGCTAGAGATGTGCCCCGGAACACTGAAGCTTTCTTT. This codes for CSARDVPRNTEAFF.

The gene calls are TRBV20-1 and TRBJ2-1; D perhaps matches TRBD2 (6 bases). The CDR3 totals 15 residues. Trimming removed 6 bases at V and 7 bases at J, with 22 bases between. Germline values: CDR1 DFQATT, CDR2 SNEGSKA (reference sequence). The CDR3 here is CSARVGLLKRNEQFF. The CDR3 DNA follows: TGCAGTGCCCGGGTGGGACTTCTTAAAAGGAATGAGCAGTTCTTC.

Turning to this clonotype: A much larger clone differs by one base, so this may be a read error. The J gene is TRBJ2-7, the V gene TRBV9; D gene unclear. V lost 0 bases and J lost 5, with 3 bases in between. The CDR3 loop spans 11 amino acids. CDR1 and CDR2 (germline): SGDLS, YYNGEE. The CDR3 DNA sequence: TGTGCCAGCAGCGTAGGGAACGAGCAGTACTTC. It codes for CASSVGNEQYF.